One sample yielded the 2 T cell receptor beta chains listed below, sequenced in a study of cytomegalovirus exposure and HLA in healthy donors. The PCR ran on 60 Vbeta and 13 Jbeta primers. Profiling relied on immunoSEQ multiplex PCR, and the TCRdb table lists in-frame clones only, not all of them. In the table there are roughly 200,000 clones, over 70% of which are singletons. Material for sequencing was PBMCs. The receptors derive from a man between 40 and 49 years old in good health and CMV-seronegative.

The chain recombines TRBV29-1 with TRBJ2-7; weak D call: TRBD1 (6 bases). The CDR3 runs to 12 residues. V dropped 1 base and J dropped 4 bases, with 8 bases sitting between them. Germline CDR1 and CDR2: SQVTM and ANQGSEA. CDR3: CSVEAGAYEQYF. The CDR3 DNA sequence: TGCAGCGTTGAAGCAGGGGCGTACGAGCAGTACTTC.

V is TRBV11-3 and J is TRBJ1-1, with a weak D call TRBD1 (5 bases). Trimming pared 5 bases from V and 3 bases from J, leaving 10 bases between. The CDR3 length is 13 residues. From germline, CDR1 is SGHNT and CDR2 YENEEA. CDR3 sequence (DNA): TGTGCCAGCAGCAAGGTCAGGGACACTGAAGCTTTCTTT. This codes for CASSKVRDTEAFF.